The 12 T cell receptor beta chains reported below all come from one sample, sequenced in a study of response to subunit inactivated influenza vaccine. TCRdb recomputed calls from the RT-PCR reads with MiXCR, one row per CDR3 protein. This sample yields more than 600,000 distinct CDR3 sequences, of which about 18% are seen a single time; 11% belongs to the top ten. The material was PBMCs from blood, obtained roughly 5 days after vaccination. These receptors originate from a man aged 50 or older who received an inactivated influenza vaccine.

This CDR3 reads CASSYGTPDYEQYF. The CDR3 nucleotides are TGTGCCAGCAGTTACGGGACACCTGACTACGAGCAGTACTTC. This chain joins TRBV27 and TRBJ2-7; D may be TRBD1 (6 bases). V was trimmed by 4 bases and J by 3 bases, leaving 13 bases between them. Per the germline V gene, CDR1 is MNHEY and CDR2 is SMNVEV (reference sequence). This CDR3 has 14 amino acids.

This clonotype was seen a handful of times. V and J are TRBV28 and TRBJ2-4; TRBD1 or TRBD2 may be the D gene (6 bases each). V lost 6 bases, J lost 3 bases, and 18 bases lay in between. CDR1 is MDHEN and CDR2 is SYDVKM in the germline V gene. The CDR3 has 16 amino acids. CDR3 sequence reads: CASSIGGERGKNIQYF. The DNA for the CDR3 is TGTGCCAGCAGCATCGGGGGCGAGAGGGGCAAAAACATTCAGTACTTC.

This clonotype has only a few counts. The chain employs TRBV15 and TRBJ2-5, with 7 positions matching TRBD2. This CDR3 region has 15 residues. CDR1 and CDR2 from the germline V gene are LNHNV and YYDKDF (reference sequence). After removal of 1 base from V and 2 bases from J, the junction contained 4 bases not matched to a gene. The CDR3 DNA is TGTGCCACCAGCAGAGGCGCGGGGGAACAAGAGACCCAGTACTTC. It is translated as CATSRGAGEQETQYF.

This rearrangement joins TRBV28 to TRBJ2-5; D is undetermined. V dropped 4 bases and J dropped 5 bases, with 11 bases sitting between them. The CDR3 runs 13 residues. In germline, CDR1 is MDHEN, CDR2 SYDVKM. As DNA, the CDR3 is TGTGCCAGCAGTTCCGAACATCGGGAGACCCAGTACTTC. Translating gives CASSSEHRETQYF.

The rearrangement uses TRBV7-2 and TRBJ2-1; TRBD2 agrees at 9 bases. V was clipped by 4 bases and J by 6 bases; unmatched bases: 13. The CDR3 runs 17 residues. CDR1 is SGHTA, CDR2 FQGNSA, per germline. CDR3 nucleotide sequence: TGTGCCAGCAGCTCCTTAGCGGGGGTCTTCAATTTCAATGAGCAGTTCTTC. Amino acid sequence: CASSSLAGVFNFNEQFF.

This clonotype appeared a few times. The CDR3 protein is CASSQESGTGIYGYTF. CDR3 DNA sequence: TGTGCCAGCAGCCAAGAGTCCGGGACAGGGATCTATGGCTACACCTTC. J is TRBJ1-2 and V is TRBV4-2; 9 nucleotides align to TRBD1. Germline CDR1 reads LGHNA; CDR2 reads YNFKEQ. Trimming took 0 bases from V and 4 from J; bases not matched to a gene: 6. There are 16 residues in the CDR3.

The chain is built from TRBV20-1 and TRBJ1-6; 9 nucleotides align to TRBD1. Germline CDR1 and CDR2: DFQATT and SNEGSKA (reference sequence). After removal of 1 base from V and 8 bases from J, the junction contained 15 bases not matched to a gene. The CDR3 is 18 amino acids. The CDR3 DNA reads TGCAGTGCTAGAGGGGTCCGGACAGGGGATTATGTTGATTCACCCCTCCACTTT. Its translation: CSARGVRTGDYVDSPLHF.

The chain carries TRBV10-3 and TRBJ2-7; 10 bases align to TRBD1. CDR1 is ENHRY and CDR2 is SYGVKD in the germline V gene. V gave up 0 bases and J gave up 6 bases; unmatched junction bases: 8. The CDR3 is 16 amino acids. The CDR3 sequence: CAISESQRDRGSEQYF. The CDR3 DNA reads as TGTGCCATCAGTGAGTCGCAGCGGGACAGGGGATCCGAGCAGTACTTC.

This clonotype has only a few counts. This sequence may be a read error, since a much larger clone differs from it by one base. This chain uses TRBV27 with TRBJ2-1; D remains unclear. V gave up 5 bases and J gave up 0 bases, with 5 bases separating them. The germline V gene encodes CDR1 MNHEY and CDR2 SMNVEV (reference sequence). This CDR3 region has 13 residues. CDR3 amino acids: CASSTSSYNEQFF. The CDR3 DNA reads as TGTGCCAGCAGTACGAGCTCCTACAATGAGCAGTTCTTC.

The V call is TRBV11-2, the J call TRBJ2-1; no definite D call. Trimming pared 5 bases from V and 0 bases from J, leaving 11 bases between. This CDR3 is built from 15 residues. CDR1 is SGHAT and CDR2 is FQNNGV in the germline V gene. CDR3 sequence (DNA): TGTGCCAGCAGCCCGGATGTGAGCTCCTACAATGAGCAGTTCTTC. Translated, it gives CASSPDVSSYNEQFF.

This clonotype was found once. CDR3: CASSFPAGRLYNEQFF. In DNA form, the CDR3 reads TGTGCCAGCAGCTTCCCCGCGGGACGCCTCTACAATGAGCAGTTCTTC. The V and J genes are TRBV7-8 and TRBJ2-1; perhaps TRBD2 as D (6 bases). V dropped 3 bases and J dropped 3 bases, with 15 bases sitting between them. This CDR3 region has 16 residues. CDR1 SGHVS and CDR2 FQNEAQ come from the germline V gene.

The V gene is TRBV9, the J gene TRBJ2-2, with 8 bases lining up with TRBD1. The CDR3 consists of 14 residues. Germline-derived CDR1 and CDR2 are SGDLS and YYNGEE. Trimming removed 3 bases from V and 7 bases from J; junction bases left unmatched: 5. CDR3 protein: CASSGQGQGGELFF. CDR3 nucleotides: TGTGCCAGCAGCGGACAGGGGCAAGGCGGGGAGCTGTTTTTT. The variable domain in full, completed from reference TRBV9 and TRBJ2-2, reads DSGVTQTPKHLITATGQRVTLRCSPRSGDLSVYWYQQSLDQGLQFLIQYYNGEERAKGNILERFSAQQFPDLHSELNLSSLELGDSALYFCASSGQGQGGELFFGEGSRLTVL.